This is a list of T cell receptor beta chains from one sample in a study of blood T cell repertoires in COVID-19. Sequenced by immunoSEQ multiplex PCR; TCRdb stores in-frame clones only, minus some. This table has fewer than 200,000 clones, roughly four fifths appearing once. Source material: peripheral blood. These receptors were collected from a middle-aged woman with COVID-19, enrolled during active disease. Each CDR3 is given with its conserved first and last residue. The order of the fields is V gene, J gene, clone size, D gene, CDR3 DNA, CDR3 protein. A D gene is named only where the DNA matches it firmly. Expanded clones get a size class; other rows say once, few or many, or leave the size out.

TRBV5-4,TRBJ1-2,NA,TRBD1,TGTGCCAGCAGCTCCAGAGGTACCGGGACAGGGGTCGGCTACACCTTC,CASSSRGTGTGVGYTF
TRBV18,TRBJ1-5,NA,NA,TGTGCCAGCTCACCCTTTACAGCGGCTAGCAATCAGCCCCAGCATTTT,CASSPFTAASNQPQHF
TRBV18,TRBJ1-2,NA,TRBD1,TGTGCCAGCTCACCACAGACGGACAGGGACCGACCTCTGTATGGCTACACCTTC,CASSPQTDRDRPLYGYTF
TRBV5-1,TRBJ1-4,NA,NA,TGCGCCAGCAGCTTGGGAGGGGGACCTGAAAAACTGTTTTTT,CASSLGGGPEKLFF
TRBV4-2,TRBJ2-1,NA,TRBD2,TGTGCCAGCAGCCAAGAAACCGGTGATGGACTAGCGGGCAGAGGTGAGCAGTTCTTC,CASSQETGDGLAGRGEQFF
TRBV21-1,TRBJ2-2,NA,NA,TGTGCCAGCAGCAACGACAGGGTTCCGTCCGGGGAGCTGTTTTTT,CASSNDRVPSGELFF
TRBV7-3,TRBJ1-3,NA,NA,TGTGCCAGCAGCTTAACAGGGAGTGGAAACACCATATATTTT,CASSLTGSGNTIYF
TRBV19,TRBJ2-3,NA,NA,TGTGCCAGTAGTATAGAGGGGCTGAGCACAGATACGCAGTATTTT,CASSIEGLSTDTQYF
TRBV4-1,TRBJ2-2,NA,NA,TGCGCCAGCAGCCTTCTGGACGTCAGGGCCGGGGAGCTGTTTTTT,CASSLLDVRAGELFF
TRBV15,TRBJ1-1,once,NA,TGTGCCACCAGCAGAGCAGTAAGAGGGCGAACTGAAGCTTTCTTT,CATSRAVRGRTEAFF
TRBV19,TRBJ1-5,NA,NA,TGTGCCAGTAGTATTTCCTTAGCGAAGGGGGAGCCCCAGCATTTT,CASSISLAKGEPQHF
TRBV14,TRBJ1-1,few,NA,TGTGCCAGCAGCCATGGGGCAAACACTGAAGCTTTCTTT,CASSHGANTEAFF
TRBV4-1,TRBJ1-2,NA,NA,TGCGCCAGCAGCCAAGGCGCCAGGGGTGGCTACACCTTC,CASSQGARGGYTF
TRBV7-2,TRBJ1-2,NA,NA,TGTGCCAGCAGCCTCGCTAACTATGGCTACACCTTC,CASSLANYGYTF
TRBV20-1,TRBJ1-1,NA,NA,TGCAGTGCTAGTGTCGGGAACACTGAAGCTTTCTTT,CSASVGNTEAFF
TRBV15,TRBJ1-3,NA,NA,TGTGCCACCAGCAGAGATAGGCAGGGGCGCGCCATATATTTT,CATSRDRQGRAIYF
TRBV29-1,TRBJ2-6,many,NA,TGCAGCGGTATACTATCCGGGGCCAACGTCCTGACTTTC,CSGILSGANVLTF
TRBV4-1,TRBJ1-2,NA,TRBD1,TGCGCCAGCAGCCAAGCGGGGCAGGGGGATGGCTACACCTTC,CASSQAGQGDGYTF
TRBV5-1,TRBJ2-2,NA,NA,TGCGCCAGCAGCCCGGGGAACACCGGGGAGCTGTTTTTT,CASSPGNTGELFF
TRBV5-4,TRBJ1-2,NA,NA,TGTGCCAGCAGCAGGGGGGGGGACGGCTATGGCTACACCTTC,CASSRGGDGYGYTF
TRBV5-1,TRBJ2-3,NA,TRBD2,TGCGCCAGCAGACGTAAAGGGACTAGCGGGAGCACAGATACGCAGTATTTT,CASRRKGTSGSTDTQYF
TRBV2,TRBJ2-1,NA,NA,TGTGCCAGCAACCTGGACAGCTTCAATGAGCAGTTCTTC,CASNLDSFNEQFF
TRBV21-1,TRBJ1-6,NA,NA,TGTGCCAGCAGCCTGACAGGGGCCAATAATTCACCCCTCCACTTT,CASSLTGANNSPLHF
TRBV7-9,TRBJ1-1,few,TRBD1,TGTGCCAGCAGCCCTTGGGGACAGACAAACACTGAAGCTTTCTTT,CASSPWGQTNTEAFF
TRBV30,TRBJ1-5,NA,NA,TGTGCCTGGAGTGTAGGGGGGGGGAATCAGCCCCAGCATTTT,CAWSVGGGNQPQHF
TRBV6-1,TRBJ2-2,NA,NA,TGTGCCAGCAGTGAGGACCGAGGGTTCGGGGAGCTGTTTTTT,CASSEDRGFGELFF
TRBV27,TRBJ2-5,NA,NA,TGTGCCAGCAGTTTATTTGGGCGACAAGAGACCCAGTACTTC,CASSLFGRQETQYF
TRBV11-2,TRBJ2-5,NA,TRBD1,TGTGCCAGCAGTCGGGACAGAAAAGAGACCCAGTACTTC,CASSRDRKETQYF
TRBV3-1/TRBV3-2,TRBJ2-1,NA,TRBD1,TGTGCCAGCAGCCCGCGTTGGGACAGCTTCAATGAGCAGTTCTTC,CASSPRWDSFNEQFF
TRBV30,TRBJ1-2,many,TRBD1,TGTGCCTGGATAAGGGACAGGGTGCTTAACTATGGCTACACCTTC,CAWIRDRVLNYGYTF
TRBV5-1,TRBJ2-1,NA,NA,TGCGCCAGCAGCTCCCTCGATGACAAGCATGAGCAGTTCTTC,CASSSLDDKHEQFF
TRBV2,TRBJ1-1,NA,NA,TGTGCCAGCACGGGAGAAATGAACACTGAAGCTTTCTTT,CASTGEMNTEAFF
TRBV3-1/TRBV3-2,TRBJ1-1,NA,NA,TGTGCCAGCAGCCAGCAGGGGAACACTGAAGCTTTCTTT,CASSQQGNTEAFF
TRBV7-3,TRBJ2-1,once,NA,TGTGCCAGCAGCTTAACGTGGCCCTCCTCCTACAATGAGCAGTTCTTC,CASSLTWPSSYNEQFF
TRBV6-5,TRBJ2-7,once,TRBD1,TGTGCCAGCCTCAAGACAGGGACGATGTACGAGCAGTACTTC,CASLKTGTMYEQYF
TRBV6-1,TRBJ1-6,NA,NA,TGTGCCAGCAGTGAAGCTCAGGCAGGGTGGAATTCACCCCTCCACTTT,CASSEAQAGWNSPLHF
TRBV27,TRBJ2-1,NA,TRBD2,TGTGCCAGCAGTTTTGCGGGAGGGCCCAATGAGCAGTTCTTC,CASSFAGGPNEQFF
TRBV28,TRBJ2-2,NA,TRBD1,TGTGCCAGCAGACCCCCGGGACAGATCACCGGGGAGCTGTTTTTT,CASRPPGQITGELFF
TRBV2,TRBJ2-1,NA,TRBD2,TGTGCCAGCAGTGCACTAGCGGGCCAAACCCTTAGCTCCTACAATGAGCAGTTCTTC,CASSALAGQTLSSYNEQFF
TRBV6-6,TRBJ2-7,NA,NA,TGTGCCAGCAGTTACAGGACAGACTCCTACGAGCAGTACTTC,CASSYRTDSYEQYF
TRBV25-1,TRBJ2-5,NA,TRBD1,TGTGCCAGCGGGGGACAGCTCCTCGAAGGAAGGACCCAGTACTTC,CASGGQLLEGRTQYF
TRBV4-2,TRBJ2-7,NA,NA,TGTGCCAGCAGCCAAGCCGTGGACAGCTCCTACGAGCAGTACTTC,CASSQAVDSSYEQYF
TRBV10-3,TRBJ2-7,NA,NA,TGTGCCATCGGCGGCTTATCATCCTACGAGCAGTACTTC,CAIGGLSSYEQYF
TRBV5-1,TRBJ2-1,NA,NA,TGCGCCAGCGGAGGCGGGATGACCTACAATGAGCAGTTCTTC,CASGGGMTYNEQFF
TRBV7-2,TRBJ2-2,once,TRBD2,TGTGCCAGCAGTCTCGTAGCGGGCGCCACCGGGGAGCTGTTTTTT,CASSLVAGATGELFF
TRBV24-1,TRBJ2-1,NA,TRBD2,TGTGCCACCAGTGACCAGACTAGCGGGATCTACAATGAGCAGTTCTTC,CATSDQTSGIYNEQFF
TRBV9,TRBJ1-3,NA,TRBD1,TGTGCCAGCAGCCCTCGACAGGGCGCTGGAAACACCATATATTTT,CASSPRQGAGNTIYF
TRBV2,TRBJ2-1,NA,NA,TGTGCCAGCAGTGAAGACATAAACTCCTACAATGAGCAGTTCTTC,CASSEDINSYNEQFF
TRBV5-1,TRBJ2-1,NA,TRBD2,TGCGCCAGCTGCCCCGGGGGGTCCTACAATGAGCAGTTCTTC,CASCPGGSYNEQFF
TRBV6-6,TRBJ2-1,once,TRBD2,TGTGCCAGCAGTCCGCAAGTCGCGGGAGGGGCGTCCTACAATGAGCAGTTCTTC,CASSPQVAGGASYNEQFF
TRBV5-6,TRBJ1-6,NA,NA,TGTGCCAGCAGCTTTCGACAGAGATATTCACCCCTCCACTTT,CASSFRQRYSPLHF
TRBV7-3,TRBJ2-2,NA,NA,TGTGCCAGCAGCTTAACCGGGGGCACCGGGGAGCTGTTTTTT,CASSLTGGTGELFF
TRBV5-1,TRBJ2-1,NA,TRBD2,TGCGCCAGCAGCTCCACCGGGACTAGGAACAATGAGCAGTTCTTC,CASSSTGTRNNEQFF
TRBV4-2,TRBJ2-5,NA,TRBD2,TGTGCCAGCAGCCCACTAGCGGGAGCGCCAGAGACCCAGTACTTC,CASSPLAGAPETQYF
TRBV28,TRBJ1-2,NA,TRBD1,TGTGCCAGCAGTTCGGACAGGGAGGGGACGTGGGACTATGGCTACACCTTC,CASSSDREGTWDYGYTF
TRBV29-1,TRBJ1-3,NA,NA,TGCAGCGCATTAGGGAGCTCTGGAAACACCATATATTTT,CSALGSSGNTIYF
TRBV4-1,TRBJ2-2,few,NA,TGCGCCAGCAGCCACGACATGACCGTAACCGGGGAGCTGTTTTTT,CASSHDMTVTGELFF
TRBV7-8,TRBJ1-6,NA,TRBD1,TGTGCCAGCAGCCCCAAGGGGGCCGGATCACCCCTCCACTTT,CASSPKGAGSPLHF
TRBV19,TRBJ2-1,NA,NA,TGTGCCAGCCGCGAGCACGCAGGGGTATCCTACAATGAGCAGTTCTTC,CASREHAGVSYNEQFF
TRBV7-6,TRBJ2-1,few,TRBD2,TGTGCCAGCAGCTTAGGGTCTTGGTCCGGGGGGGGTAGCAATGAGCAGTTCTTC,CASSLGSWSGGGSNEQFF